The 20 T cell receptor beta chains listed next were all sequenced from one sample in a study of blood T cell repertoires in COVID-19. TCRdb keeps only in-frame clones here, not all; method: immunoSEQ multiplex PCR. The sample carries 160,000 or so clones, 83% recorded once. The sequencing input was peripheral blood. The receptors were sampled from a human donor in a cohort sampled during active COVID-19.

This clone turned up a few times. CDR3 amino acids: CASSLGDTLGNTIYF. The CDR3 nucleotides read TGTGCCAGCAGTTTGGGGGACACCCTAGGAAACACCATATATTTT. This chain connects TRBV27 to TRBJ1-3; D perhaps matches TRBD1 (6 bases). The CDR3 is 15 amino acids. Germline CDR1 is MNHEY and CDR2 is SMNVEV (reference sequence). V lost 3 bases and J lost 4, with 13 bases in between.

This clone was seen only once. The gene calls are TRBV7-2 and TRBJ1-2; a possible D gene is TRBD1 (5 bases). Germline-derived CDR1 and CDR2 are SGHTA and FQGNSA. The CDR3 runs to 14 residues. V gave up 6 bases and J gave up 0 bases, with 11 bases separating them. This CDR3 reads CASRPTGTNYGYTF. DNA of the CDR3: TGTGCCAGCAGACCAACAGGAACTAACTATGGCTACACCTTC.

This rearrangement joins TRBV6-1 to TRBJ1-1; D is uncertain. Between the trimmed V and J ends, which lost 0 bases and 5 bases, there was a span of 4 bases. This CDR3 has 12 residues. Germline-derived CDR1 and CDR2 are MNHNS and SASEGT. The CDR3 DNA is TGTGCCAGCAGTGAAGCGTTAACTGAAGCTTTCTTT. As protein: CASSEALTEAFF.

The CDR3 is CASSLRGTGIVVYNEQFF. Here the CDR3 DNA reads TGTGCCAGCAGCTTGCGCGGGACAGGGATAGTGGTTTACAATGAGCAGTTCTTC. This chain links TRBV5-6 with TRBJ2-1; 9 positions match TRBD1. The V and J ends lost 1 base and 4 bases, in that order; junction bases with no gene match: 12. There are 18 residues in the CDR3. CDR1 SGHDT and CDR2 YYEEEE come from the germline V gene.

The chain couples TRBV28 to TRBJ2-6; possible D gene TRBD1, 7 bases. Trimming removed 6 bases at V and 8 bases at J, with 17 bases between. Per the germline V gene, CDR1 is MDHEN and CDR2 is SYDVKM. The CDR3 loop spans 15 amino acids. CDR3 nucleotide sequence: TGTGCCAGCAGCCGGGGGACAGTTGGTACCAACGTCCTGACTTTC. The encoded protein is CASSRGTVGTNVLTF.

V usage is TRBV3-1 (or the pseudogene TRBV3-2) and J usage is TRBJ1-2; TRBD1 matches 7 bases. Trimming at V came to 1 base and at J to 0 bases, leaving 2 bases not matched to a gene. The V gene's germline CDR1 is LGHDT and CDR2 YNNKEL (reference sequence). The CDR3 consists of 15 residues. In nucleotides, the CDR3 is TGTGCCAGCAGCCAAGCCAGGGGGGCTAACTATGGCTACACCTTC. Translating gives CASSQARGANYGYTF.

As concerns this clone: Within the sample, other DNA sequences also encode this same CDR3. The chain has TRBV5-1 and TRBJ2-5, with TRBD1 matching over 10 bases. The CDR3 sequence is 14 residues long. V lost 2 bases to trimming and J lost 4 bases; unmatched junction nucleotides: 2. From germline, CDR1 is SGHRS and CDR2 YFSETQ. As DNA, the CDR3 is TGCGCCAGCAGCTTTGGACAGGGGGGAGAGACCCAGTACTTC. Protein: CASSFGQGGETQYF.

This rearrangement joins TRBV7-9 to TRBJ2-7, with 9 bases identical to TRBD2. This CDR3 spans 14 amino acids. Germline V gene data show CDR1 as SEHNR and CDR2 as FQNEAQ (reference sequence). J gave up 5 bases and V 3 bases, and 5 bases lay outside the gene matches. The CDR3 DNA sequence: TGTGCCAGCAGCTTTAGCGGGAGCCTCAACGAGCAGTACTTC. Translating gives CASSFSGSLNEQYF.

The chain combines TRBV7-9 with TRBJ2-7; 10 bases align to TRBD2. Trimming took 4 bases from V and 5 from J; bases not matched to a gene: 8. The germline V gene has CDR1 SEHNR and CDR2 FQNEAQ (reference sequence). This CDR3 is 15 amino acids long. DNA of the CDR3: TGTGCCAGCAGCTCAACTAGCGGGGTAAGGAACGAGCAGTACTTC. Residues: CASSSTSGVRNEQYF.

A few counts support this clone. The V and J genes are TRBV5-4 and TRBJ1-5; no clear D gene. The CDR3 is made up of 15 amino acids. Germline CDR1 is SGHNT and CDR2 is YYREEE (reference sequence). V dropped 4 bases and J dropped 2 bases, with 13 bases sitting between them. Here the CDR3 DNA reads TGTGCCAGCAGCGAAGGGTCGGGAGGCAATCAGCCCCAGCATTTT. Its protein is CASSEGSGGNQPQHF.

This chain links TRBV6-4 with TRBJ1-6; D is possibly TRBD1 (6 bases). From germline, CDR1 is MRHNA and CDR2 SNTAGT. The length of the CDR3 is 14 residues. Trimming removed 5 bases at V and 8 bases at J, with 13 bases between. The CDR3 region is CASSPTGPDSPLHF. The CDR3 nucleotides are TGTGCCAGCAGTCCTACAGGGCCTGATTCACCCCTCCACTTT.

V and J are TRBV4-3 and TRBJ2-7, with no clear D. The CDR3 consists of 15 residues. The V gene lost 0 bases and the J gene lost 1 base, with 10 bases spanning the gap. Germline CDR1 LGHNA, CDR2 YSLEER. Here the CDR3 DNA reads TGCGCCAGCAGCCAAGATTCATCACTTTCCTACGAGCAGTACTTC. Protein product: CASSQDSSLSYEQYF.

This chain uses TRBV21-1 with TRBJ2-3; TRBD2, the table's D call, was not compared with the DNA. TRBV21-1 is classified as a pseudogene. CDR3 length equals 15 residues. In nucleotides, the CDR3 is TGTGCCAGTACTCGGACTAGGCGGGTTAAAGATACGCAGTATTTT. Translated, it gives CASTRTRRVKDTQYF.

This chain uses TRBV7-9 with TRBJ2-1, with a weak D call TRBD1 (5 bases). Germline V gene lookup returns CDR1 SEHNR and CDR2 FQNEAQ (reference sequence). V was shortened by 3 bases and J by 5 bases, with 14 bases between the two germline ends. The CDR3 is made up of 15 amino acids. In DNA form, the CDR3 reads TGTGCCAGCAGCTTGGGGCAGGGTGGCAACAATGAGCAGTTCTTC. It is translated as CASSLGQGGNNEQFF.

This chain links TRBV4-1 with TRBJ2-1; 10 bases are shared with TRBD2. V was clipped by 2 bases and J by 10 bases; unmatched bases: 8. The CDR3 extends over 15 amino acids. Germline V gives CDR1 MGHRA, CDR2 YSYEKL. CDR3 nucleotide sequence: TGCGCCAGCAGCCAACAGGAACTAGCGGGAAACGAGCAGTTCTTC. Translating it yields CASSQQELAGNEQFF.

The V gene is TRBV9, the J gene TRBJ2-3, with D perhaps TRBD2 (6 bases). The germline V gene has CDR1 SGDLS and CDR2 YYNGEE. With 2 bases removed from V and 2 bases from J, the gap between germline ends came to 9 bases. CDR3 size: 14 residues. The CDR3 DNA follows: TGTGCCAGCAGCGTTAGCGGCAACACAGATACGCAGTATTTT. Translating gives CASSVSGNTDTQYF.

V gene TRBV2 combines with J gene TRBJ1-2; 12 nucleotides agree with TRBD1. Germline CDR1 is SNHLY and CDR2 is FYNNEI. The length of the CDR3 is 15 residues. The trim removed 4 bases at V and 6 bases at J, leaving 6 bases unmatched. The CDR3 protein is CASSVGTGGADGYTF. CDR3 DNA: TGTGCCAGCAGTGTCGGGACAGGGGGCGCAGATGGCTACACCTTC.

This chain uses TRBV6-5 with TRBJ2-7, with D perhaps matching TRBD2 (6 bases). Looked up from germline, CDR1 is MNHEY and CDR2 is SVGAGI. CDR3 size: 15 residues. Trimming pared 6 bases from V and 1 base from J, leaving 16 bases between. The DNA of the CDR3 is TGTGCCAGCAGCCCCTTCGAAGGGAGGTCCTACGAGCAGTACTTC. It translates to CASSPFEGRSYEQYF.

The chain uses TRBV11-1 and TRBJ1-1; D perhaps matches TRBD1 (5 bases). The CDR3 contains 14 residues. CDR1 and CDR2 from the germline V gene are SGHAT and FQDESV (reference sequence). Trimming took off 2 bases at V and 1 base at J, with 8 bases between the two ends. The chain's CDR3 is CASSLIQGNTEAFF. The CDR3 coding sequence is TGTGCCAGCAGCTTAATCCAGGGGAACACTGAAGCTTTCTTT.

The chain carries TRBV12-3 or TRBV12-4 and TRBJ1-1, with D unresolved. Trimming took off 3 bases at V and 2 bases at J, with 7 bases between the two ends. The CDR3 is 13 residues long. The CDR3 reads CASSFEGNTEAFF. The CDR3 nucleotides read TGTGCCAGCAGTTTCGAGGGAAACACTGAAGCTTTCTTT.